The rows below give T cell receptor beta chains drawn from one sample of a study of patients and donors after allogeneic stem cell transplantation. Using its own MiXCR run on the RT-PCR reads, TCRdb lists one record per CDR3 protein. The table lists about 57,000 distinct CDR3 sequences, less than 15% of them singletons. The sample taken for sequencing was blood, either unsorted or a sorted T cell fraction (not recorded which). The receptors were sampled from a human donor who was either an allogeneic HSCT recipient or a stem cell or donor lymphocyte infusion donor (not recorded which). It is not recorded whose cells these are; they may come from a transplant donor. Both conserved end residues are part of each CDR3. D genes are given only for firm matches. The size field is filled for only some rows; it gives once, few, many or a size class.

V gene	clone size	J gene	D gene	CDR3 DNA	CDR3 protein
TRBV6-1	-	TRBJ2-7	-	TGTGCCAGCAGTCCAAGACAGGCCTACGAGCAGTACTTC	CASSPRQAYEQYF
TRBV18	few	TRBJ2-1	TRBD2	TGTGCCAGCTCACCGATACATAGCGGGAGTCTCAATGAGCAGTTCTTC	CASSPIHSGSLNEQFF
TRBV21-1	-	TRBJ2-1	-	TGTGCCAGCCCCCCCCGTGAAGCGGGAGGGGATAAGCGTGAGCAGTTCTTC	CASPPREAGGDKREQFF
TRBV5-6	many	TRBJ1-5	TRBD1	TGTGCCAGCAGCTCTCAGGGGGCGCGTCAGCCCCAGCATTTT	CASSSQGARQPQHF
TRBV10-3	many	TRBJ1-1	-	TGTGCCATCAGTGTTCAGACCTTCACTGAAGCTTTCTTT	CAISVQTFTEAFF
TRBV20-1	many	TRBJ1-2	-	TGCAGTGCTAGTCCAGGGGCTAACTATGGCTACACCTTC	CSASPGANYGYTF
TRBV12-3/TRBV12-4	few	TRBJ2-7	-	TGTGCCAGCAGTTTAGGTCGATCCTACGAGCAGTACTTC	CASSLGRSYEQYF
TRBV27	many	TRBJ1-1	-	TGTGCCAGCAGTCAGGGGCTGAACACTGAAGCTTTCTTT	CASSQGLNTEAFF
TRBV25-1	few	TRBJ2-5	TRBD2	TGTGCCACCACGGAGGGGACTAGCGGGATCGGCCAAGAGACCCAGTACTTC	CATTEGTSGIGQETQYF
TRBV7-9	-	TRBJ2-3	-	TGTGCCAGCAGCTTCGTGGGGCAGGATACGCAGTATTTT	CASSFVGQDTQYF
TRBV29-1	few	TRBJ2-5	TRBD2	TGCAGCGTTGAAGATCCGGGACTAGCTATAAAGACCCAGTACTTC	CSVEDPGLAIKTQYF
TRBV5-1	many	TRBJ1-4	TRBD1	TGCGCCAGCAGAGCCCCACAGGGGGGCAATGAAAAACTGTTTTTT	CASRAPQGGNEKLFF
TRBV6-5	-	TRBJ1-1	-	TGTGCCAGCAGTTACTCGATACGGAACACTGAAGCTTTCTTT	CASSYSIRNTEAFF
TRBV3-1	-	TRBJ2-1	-	TGTGCCAGTGATGAAGGTAATGAGCAGTTCTTC	CASDEGNEQFF
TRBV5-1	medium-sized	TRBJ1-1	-	TGCGCCAGCAGCTTAGTTCCCAGGGGAGAGGGGACTGAAGCTTTCTTT	CASSLVPRGEGTEAFF
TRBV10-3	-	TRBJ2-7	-	TGTGCCATCGGAGAGGAGGGCTACGAGCAGTACTTC	CAIGEEGYEQYF
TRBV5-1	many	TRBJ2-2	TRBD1	TGCGCCAGCAGCTTGCTCGGGACAGGGGTTACCGGGGAGCTGTTTTTT	CASSLLGTGVTGELFF
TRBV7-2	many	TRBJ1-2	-	TGTGCCAGCACCACGAGGGGGGCTAACTATGGCTACACCTTC	CASTTRGANYGYTF
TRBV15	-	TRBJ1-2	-	TGTGCCACCAGCAGAGATGAAGGGGGAGCGGGCTACACCTTC	CATSRDEGGAGYTF
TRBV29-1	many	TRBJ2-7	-	TGCAGCGTTGGGGGGGCCTACGAGCAGTACTTC	CSVGGAYEQYF
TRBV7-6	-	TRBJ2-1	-	TGTGCCAGCAGCTCTCTTAGATCGCACAATGAGCAGTTCTTC	CASSSLRSHNEQFF
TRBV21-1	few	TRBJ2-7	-	TGTGCCAGCAGTCAAGTGCCCGGGACAGAATACGAGCAGTACTTC	CASSQVPGTEYEQYF
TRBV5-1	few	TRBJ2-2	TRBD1	TGCGCCAGCAGCTCGGGACAGGGAAACACCGGGGAGCTGTTTTTT	CASSSGQGNTGELFF
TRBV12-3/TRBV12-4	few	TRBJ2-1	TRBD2	TGTGCCAGCAGTCCCCCTAGCGGGATCAGGAATGAGCAGTTCTTC	CASSPPSGIRNEQFF
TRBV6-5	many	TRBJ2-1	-	TGTGCCAGCAGTTACTCTGCAGGATACAATGAGCAGTTCTTC	CASSYSAGYNEQFF
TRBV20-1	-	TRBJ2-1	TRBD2	TGCAGTGCTAGGGGGAGGGCCCTCTCCTACAATGAGCAGTTCTTC	CSARGRALSYNEQFF
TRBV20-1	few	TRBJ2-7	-	TGCAGTGCTAGAGATCAAGGGGGGGGAACCTACGAGCAGTACTTC	CSARDQGGGTYEQYF
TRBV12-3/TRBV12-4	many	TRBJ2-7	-	TGTGCCAGCAGTTTACGCAGTTTCTACGAGCAGTACTTC	CASSLRSFYEQYF
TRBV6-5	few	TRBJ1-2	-	TGTGCCACGGGGGGTGAGACAGCACCTTTCTTTTCTAACTATGGCTACACCTTC	CATGGETAPFFSNYGYTF
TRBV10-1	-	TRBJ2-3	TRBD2	TGCGCCAGCAGTGAGTGGGGACTAGCGGGACACACAGATACGCAGTATTTT	CASSEWGLAGHTDTQYF
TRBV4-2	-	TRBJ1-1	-	TGTGCCAGCAGCCAAGAAGAGGGGCTAAGGACTGAAGCTTTCTTT	CASSQEEGLRTEAFF
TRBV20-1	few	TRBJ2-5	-	TGCAGTGCTGGACGGGACGTGGGAGAGACCCAGTACTTC	CSAGRDVGETQYF
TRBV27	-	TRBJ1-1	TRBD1	TGTGCCAGCAGTTTAGTTGGGACAGCCTATGAAGCTTTCTTT	CASSLVGTAYEAFF
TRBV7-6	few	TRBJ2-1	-	TGTGCCAGCAGCTTAGTTCCAACGGGAGATAATGAGCAGTTCTTC	CASSLVPTGDNEQFF
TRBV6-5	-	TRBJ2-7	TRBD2	TGTGCCAGCAGTTATTTTGGGACTAGCGGCTCCTACGAGCAGTACTTC	CASSYFGTSGSYEQYF
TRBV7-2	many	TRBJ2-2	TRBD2	TGTGCCAGCAGCTTACCCCCGGGACTAATTGAGGCCGGGGAGCTGTTTTTT	CASSLPPGLIEAGELFF
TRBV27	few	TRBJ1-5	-	TGTGCCAGCAGTTTATCGGGGCAGGGAGGCCATCAGCCCCAGCATTTT	CASSLSGQGGHQPQHF
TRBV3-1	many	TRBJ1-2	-	TGTGCCAGCAGCCAAACCCCGGACATGGACTATGGCTACACCTTC	CASSQTPDMDYGYTF
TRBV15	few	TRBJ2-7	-	TGTGCCCCCCCGTCTTGGAGGCGACTTTCTCCCTACGAGCAGTACTTC	CAPPSWRRLSPYEQYF
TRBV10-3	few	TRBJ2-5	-	TGTGCCATCAGTGAGGTCATCCAAGAGACCCAGTACTTC	CAISEVIQETQYF
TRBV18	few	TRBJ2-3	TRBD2	TGTGCCAGCTCCCCCACTAGCGGTCCCCCAACGGGCACAGATACGCAGTATTTT	CASSPTSGPPTGTDTQYF
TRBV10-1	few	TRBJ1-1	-	TGCGCCAGCCTTTGTGAAGGGGAGCGCACTGAAGCTTTCTTT	CASLCEGERTEAFF
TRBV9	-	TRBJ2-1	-	TGTGCCAGCAGCGTCGGAAGCTCCTACAATGAGCAGTTCTTC	CASSVGSSYNEQFF
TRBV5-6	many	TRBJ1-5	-	TGTGCCAGCAGCTTGGGGCAGGGGCTTCAGCCCCAGCATTTT	CASSLGQGLQPQHF
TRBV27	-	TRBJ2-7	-	TGTGCCAGCAGATTGACCCCTCTCTACGAGCAGTACTTC	CASRLTPLYEQYF
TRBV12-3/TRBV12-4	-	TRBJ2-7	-	TGTGCCAGCAGTCCTGATCGACCCTCGGGTTTCTACGAGCAGTACTTC	CASSPDRPSGFYEQYF
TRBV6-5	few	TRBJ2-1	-	TGTGCCAGCAGTTACTCTAGCTTTCATGAGCAGTTCTTC	CASSYSSFHEQFF
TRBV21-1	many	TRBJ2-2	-	TGTGCCAGCAGCAGAGAAAGAAGGACAGGGACAAACACCGGGGAGCTGTTTTTT	CASSRERRTGTNTGELFF
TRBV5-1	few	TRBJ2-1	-	TGCGCCAGCAGCTTGGCCGGGGAGATCCCCTACAATGAGCAGTTCTTC	CASSLAGEIPYNEQFF
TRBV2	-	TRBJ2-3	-	TGTGCCAGCACACGGGGGACTAGCACAGATACGCAGTATTTT	CASTRGTSTDTQYF
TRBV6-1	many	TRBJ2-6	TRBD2	TGTGCCAGCAGTGATCCGGGACTAGCGGATCCTACCAACGTCCTGACTTTC	CASSDPGLADPTNVLTF
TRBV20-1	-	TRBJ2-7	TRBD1	TGCAGTGCTACCGGGACAGGGACCTACGAGCAGTACTTC	CSATGTGTYEQYF